The next 13 T cell receptor beta chains were all read from a single sample in a study of cytomegalovirus exposure and HLA in healthy donors. Researchers ran the PCR with 60 Vbeta and 13 Jbeta primers. Some clones are missing from TCRdb's copy, which holds only in-frame ones; the method was immunoSEQ multiplex PCR. In the table there are 150,000 to 200,000 clones, less than 80% of which are singletons. Sequenced input: PBMCs. The source of these receptors is a man in his forties in good health and CMV-seronegative.

Details on this clone: At one of its ends the junction is not consistent with the germline gene, which may arise from a read error. The V gene is TRBV2, the J gene TRBJ2-6; a weak D match, TRBD1 (5 bases). The CDR3 has 13 residues. Germline CDR1 and CDR2: SNHLY and FYNNEI. Here the CDR3 DNA reads TGTGCCAGCGGAAAGTCTGGGGCCAACGGCCTGACTTTC. Translation gives CASGKSGANGLTF.

V is TRBV18 and J is TRBJ2-5, with D perhaps TRBD2 (5 bases). This CDR3 is 15 amino acids long. V was shortened by 0 bases and J by 3 bases, with 11 bases between the two germline ends. The germline V gene has CDR1 KGHSH and CDR2 LQKENI. CDR3: CASSPPAGLEETQYF. DNA for the CDR3: TGTGCCAGCTCACCACCGGCGGGCCTTGAAGAGACCCAGTACTTC.

The chain employs TRBV5-4 and TRBJ2-1; the match to TRBD2 covers 13 bases. V was clipped by 4 bases and J by 8 bases; unmatched bases: 9. CDR3 length equals 16 residues. CDR1 SGHNT and CDR2 YYREEE come from the germline V gene (reference sequence). This CDR3 reads CASSHPGLAGIYEQFF. Here the CDR3 DNA reads TGTGCCAGCAGCCACCCGGGACTAGCGGGAATATATGAGCAGTTCTTC.

The genes are TRBV5-1 and TRBJ1-1, with 7 bases fitting TRBD1. This CDR3 spans 16 amino acids. Germline assignment: CDR1 SGHRS and CDR2 YFSETQ. Trimming removed 0 bases from V and 5 bases from J; junction bases left unmatched: 10. The CDR3, as DNA: TGCGCCAGCAGCTTGGGGGACAGATCCTTGGGTACTGAAGCTTTCTTT. It encodes CASSLGDRSLGTEAFF.

This clone was observed once. The genes are TRBV27 and TRBJ1-3; the match to TRBD1 covers 10 bases. Germline lookup yields CDR1 MNHEY and CDR2 SMNVEV (reference sequence). Losses at the gene ends were 2 bases for V and 3 bases for J; bases not matched to a gene: 10. CDR3 length: 18 residues. This CDR3 reads CASSLEVKRDRGGNTIYF. The CDR3 bases are TGTGCCAGCAGTTTAGAAGTTAAAAGGGACAGGGGTGGAAACACCATATATTTT.

The chain joins TRBV6-5 to TRBJ1-2; maybe TRBD1 (6 bases). Germline V gene data show CDR1 as MNHEY and CDR2 as SVGAGI. CDR3 length: 14 amino acids. Trimming took 8 bases from V and 8 from J, leaving 21 bases between them. CDR3 coding DNA: TGTGCCAGCCAACCCCTTGGGGGGGCGGGCGGCTACACCTTC. This codes for CASQPLGGAGGYTF.

J is TRBJ2-7 and V is TRBV6-1, with TRBD2 matching over 9 bases. Germline V gene data show CDR1 as MNHNS and CDR2 as SASEGT. The CDR3 loop spans 13 amino acids. After removal of 11 bases from V and 4 bases from J, the junction contained 9 bases not matched to a gene. The CDR3 is CAGRTSEVYEQYF. CDR3 nucleotide sequence: TGTGCCGGCCGGACTAGCGAAGTATACGAGCAGTACTTC.

The chain links TRBV28 to TRBJ2-5; unclear D gene. The J call is uncertain, as TRBJ2-7 better fits the DNA end. There are 13 residues in the CDR3. The germline V gene has CDR1 MDHEN and CDR2 SYDVKM. The CDR3 spells CASSSPTVYEQYF. CDR3 in DNA: TGTGCCAGCAGTTCCCCAACCGTCTACGAGCAGTACTTC.

The chain combines TRBV28 with TRBJ2-5, with 7 bases lining up with TRBD1. The CDR3 covers 15 residues. Trimming removed 2 bases from V and 3 bases from J; junction bases left unmatched: 6. The germline gives CDR1 MDHEN, CDR2 SYDVKM. The CDR3 DNA reads TGTGCCAGCAGTTTAATCCGGACAGGTAAAGAGACCCAGTACTTC. Its protein product is CASSLIRTGKETQYF.

A single count supports this clone. The chain joins TRBV7-2 to TRBJ2-3, with 8 bases aligning to TRBD2. This CDR3 is built from 15 residues. Germline V gene data show CDR1 as SGHTA and CDR2 as FQGNSA. Trimming removed 7 bases from V and 4 bases from J; junction bases left unmatched: 10. The CDR3 loop is CASTDRGGIADTQYF. In DNA form, the CDR3 reads TGTGCCAGCACCGACCGGGGGGGGATAGCAGATACGCAGTATTTT.

This chain connects TRBV5-4 to TRBJ2-2; perhaps TRBD2 as D (6 bases). The CDR3 is made up of 16 amino acids. The germline V gene has CDR1 SGHNT and CDR2 YYREEE (reference sequence). The germline V and J ends were trimmed by 0 bases and 2 bases, with 11 bases remaining between them. This CDR3 reads CASSLGNSGNTGELFF. As DNA, the CDR3 is TGTGCCAGCAGCTTGGGTAATAGCGGTAACACCGGGGAGCTGTTTTTT.

The chain combines TRBV5-1 with TRBJ2-3; D gene ambiguous. Germline values: CDR1 SGHRS, CDR2 YFSETQ. Trimming stripped 0 bases from V and 2 bases from J, with 10 bases between. The CDR3 loop spans 15 amino acids. The CDR3 nucleotides are TGCGCCAGCAGCTTGGCACAGCCGACCACAGATACGCAGTATTTT. Encoded protein: CASSLAQPTTDTQYF.

The chain is built from TRBV7-8 and TRBJ2-7; D gene unclear. CDR1 is SGHVS, CDR2 FQNEAQ, per germline. Trimming left V 0 bases short and J 1 base short, with 10 bases between. The CDR3 has 15 amino acids. The DNA for the CDR3 is TGTGCCAGCAGCTTAGCCCCCGTTCAGTCCTACGAGCAGTACTTC. It specifies CASSLAPVQSYEQYF.